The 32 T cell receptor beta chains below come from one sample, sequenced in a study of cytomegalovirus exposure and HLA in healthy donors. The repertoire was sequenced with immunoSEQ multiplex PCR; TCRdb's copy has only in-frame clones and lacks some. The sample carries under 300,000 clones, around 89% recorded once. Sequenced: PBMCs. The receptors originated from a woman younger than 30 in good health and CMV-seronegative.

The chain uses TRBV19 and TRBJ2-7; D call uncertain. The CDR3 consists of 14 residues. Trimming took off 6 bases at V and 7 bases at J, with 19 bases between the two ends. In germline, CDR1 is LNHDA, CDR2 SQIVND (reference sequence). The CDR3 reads CASSNNIGSGEQYV. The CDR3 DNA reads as TGTGCCAGTAGCAATAATATAGGATCTGGAGAGCAGTACGTC.

The CDR3 spells CASSLTFRGQGARYNEQFF. The CDR3, as DNA: TGTGCCAGCAGCTTAACTTTTCGGGGACAGGGGGCGCGGTACAATGAGCAGTTCTTC. This chain joins TRBV7-9 and TRBJ2-1; 12 bases fit TRBD1. CDR3 length equals 19 residues. The trim removed 2 bases at V and 4 bases at J, leaving 12 bases unmatched. From germline, CDR1 is SEHNR and CDR2 FQNEAQ (reference sequence).

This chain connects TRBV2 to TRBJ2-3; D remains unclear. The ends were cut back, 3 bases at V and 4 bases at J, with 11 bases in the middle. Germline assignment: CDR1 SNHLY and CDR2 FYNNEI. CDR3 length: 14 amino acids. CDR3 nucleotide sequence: TGTGCCAGCAGTGACAGGCTCGTTGCAGATACGCAGTATTTT. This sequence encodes CASSDRLVADTQYF.

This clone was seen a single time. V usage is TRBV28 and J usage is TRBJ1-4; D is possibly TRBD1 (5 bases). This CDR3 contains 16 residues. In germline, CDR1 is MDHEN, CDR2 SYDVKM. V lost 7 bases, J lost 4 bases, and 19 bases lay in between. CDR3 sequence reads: CASKWAGRGGNEKLFF. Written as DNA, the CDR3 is TGTGCCAGCAAGTGGGCAGGGAGGGGAGGTAATGAAAAACTGTTTTTT.

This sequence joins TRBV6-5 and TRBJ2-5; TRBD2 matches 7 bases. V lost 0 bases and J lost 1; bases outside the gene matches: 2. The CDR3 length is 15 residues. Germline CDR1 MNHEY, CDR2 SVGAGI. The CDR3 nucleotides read TGTGCCAGCAGTTACTCCCCTAGCGGCCAAGAGACCCAGTACTTC. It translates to CASSYSPSGQETQYF.

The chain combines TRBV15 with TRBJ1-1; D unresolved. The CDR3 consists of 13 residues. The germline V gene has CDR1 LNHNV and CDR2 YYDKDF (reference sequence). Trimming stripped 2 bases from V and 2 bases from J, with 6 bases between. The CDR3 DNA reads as TGTGCCACCAGCAGACGGGGAAACACTGAAGCTTTCTTT. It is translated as CATSRRGNTEAFF.

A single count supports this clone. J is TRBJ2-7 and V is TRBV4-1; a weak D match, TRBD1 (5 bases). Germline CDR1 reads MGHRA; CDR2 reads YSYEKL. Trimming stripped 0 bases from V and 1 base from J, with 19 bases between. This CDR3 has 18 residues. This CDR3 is CASSQEFSGQVFSYEQYV. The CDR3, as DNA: TGCGCCAGCAGCCAAGAATTTTCAGGGCAGGTTTTTTCCTACGAGCAGTACGTC.

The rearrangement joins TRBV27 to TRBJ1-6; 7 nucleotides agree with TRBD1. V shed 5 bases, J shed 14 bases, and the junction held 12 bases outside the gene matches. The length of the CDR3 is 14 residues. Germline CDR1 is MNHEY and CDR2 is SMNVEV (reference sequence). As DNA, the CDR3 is TGTGCCAGCAGTCCCATACGACAGGGAAACACCCTCCACTTT. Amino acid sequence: CASSPIRQGNTLHF.

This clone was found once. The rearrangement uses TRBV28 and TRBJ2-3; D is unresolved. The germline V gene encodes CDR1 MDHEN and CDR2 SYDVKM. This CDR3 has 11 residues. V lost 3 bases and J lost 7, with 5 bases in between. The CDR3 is CASSFQYTQYF. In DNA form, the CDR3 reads TGTGCCAGCAGTTTCCAGTATACGCAGTATTTT.

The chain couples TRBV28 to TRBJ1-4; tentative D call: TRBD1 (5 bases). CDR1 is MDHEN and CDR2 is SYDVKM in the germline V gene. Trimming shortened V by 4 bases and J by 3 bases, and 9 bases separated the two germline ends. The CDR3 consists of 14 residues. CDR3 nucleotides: TGTGCCAGCAGTTCCCAGGGTGCTAATGAAAAACTGTTTTTT. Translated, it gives CASSSQGANEKLFF.

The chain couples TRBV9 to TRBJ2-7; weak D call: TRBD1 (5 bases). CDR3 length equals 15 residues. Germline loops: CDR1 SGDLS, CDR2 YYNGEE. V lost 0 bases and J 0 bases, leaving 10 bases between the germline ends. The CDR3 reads CASSVEGASSYEQYF. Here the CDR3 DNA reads TGTGCCAGCAGCGTAGAAGGGGCCAGCTCCTACGAGCAGTACTTC.

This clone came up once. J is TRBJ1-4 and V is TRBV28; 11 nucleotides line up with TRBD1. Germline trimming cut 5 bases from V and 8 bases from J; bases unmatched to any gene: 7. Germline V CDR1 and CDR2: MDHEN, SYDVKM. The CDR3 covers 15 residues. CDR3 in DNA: TGTGCCAGCAGTGGGGGGGACAGGGGGAACGAAAAACTGTTTTTT. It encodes CASSGGDRGNEKLFF.

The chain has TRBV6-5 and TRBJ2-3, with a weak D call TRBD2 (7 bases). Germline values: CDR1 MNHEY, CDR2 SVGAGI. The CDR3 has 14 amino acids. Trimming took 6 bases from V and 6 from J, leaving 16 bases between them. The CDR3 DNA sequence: TGTGCCAGCAGGAAGACTAGGGGGGGGGATACGCAGTATTTT. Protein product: CASRKTRGGDTQYF.

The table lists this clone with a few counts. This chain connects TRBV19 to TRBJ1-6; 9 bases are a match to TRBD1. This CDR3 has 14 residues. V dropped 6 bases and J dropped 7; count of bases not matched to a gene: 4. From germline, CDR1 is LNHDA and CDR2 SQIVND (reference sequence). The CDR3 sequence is CASSRDRENSPLHF. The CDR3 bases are TGTGCCAGTAGCCGGGACAGGGAGAATTCACCCCTCCACTTT.

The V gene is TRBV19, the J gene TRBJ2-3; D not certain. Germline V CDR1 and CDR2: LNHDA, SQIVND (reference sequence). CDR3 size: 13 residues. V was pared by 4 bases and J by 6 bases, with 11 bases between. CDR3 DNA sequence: TGTGCCAGTAGTACCCCCCCTCCGGATACGCAGTATTTT. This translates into CASSTPPPDTQYF.

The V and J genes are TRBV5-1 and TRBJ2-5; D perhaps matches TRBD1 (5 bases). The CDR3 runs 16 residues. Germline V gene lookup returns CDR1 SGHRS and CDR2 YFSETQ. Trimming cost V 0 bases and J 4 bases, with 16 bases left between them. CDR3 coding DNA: TGCGCCAGCAGCTTGGCCCTAGGGGCTGTTGGAGAGACCCAGTACTTC. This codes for CASSLALGAVGETQYF.

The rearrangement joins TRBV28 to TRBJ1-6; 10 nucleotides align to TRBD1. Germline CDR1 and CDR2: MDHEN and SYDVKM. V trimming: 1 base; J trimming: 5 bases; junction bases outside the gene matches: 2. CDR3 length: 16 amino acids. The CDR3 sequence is CASSLSGTGDNSPLHF. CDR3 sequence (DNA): TGTGCCAGCAGTTTATCGGGGACAGGGGATAATTCACCCCTCCACTTT.

CDR3 amino acids: CASRPDRAGGELFF. As DNA, the CDR3 is TGTGCCAGCAGACCTGACAGGGCGGGCGGGGAGCTGTTTTTT. The V gene is TRBV13, the J gene TRBJ2-2; 7 bases line up with TRBD1. There are 14 residues in the CDR3. J lost 7 bases, V lost 6 bases, and 8 bases had no gene match. Looked up from germline, CDR1 is PRHDT and CDR2 is FYEKMQ (reference sequence).

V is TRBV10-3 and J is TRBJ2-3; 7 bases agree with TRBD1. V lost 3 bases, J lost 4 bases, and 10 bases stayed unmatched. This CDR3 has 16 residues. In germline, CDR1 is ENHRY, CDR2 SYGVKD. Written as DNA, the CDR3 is TGTGCCATCAGTGATCCTACAGGGGTCGTTGCAGATACGCAGTATTTT. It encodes CAISDPTGVVADTQYF.

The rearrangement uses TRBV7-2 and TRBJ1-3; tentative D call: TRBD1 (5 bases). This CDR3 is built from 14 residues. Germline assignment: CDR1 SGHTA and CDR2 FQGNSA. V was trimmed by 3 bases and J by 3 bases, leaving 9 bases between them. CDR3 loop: CASSFTGFGNTIYF. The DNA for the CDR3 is TGTGCCAGCAGCTTTACAGGATTTGGAAACACCATATATTTT.

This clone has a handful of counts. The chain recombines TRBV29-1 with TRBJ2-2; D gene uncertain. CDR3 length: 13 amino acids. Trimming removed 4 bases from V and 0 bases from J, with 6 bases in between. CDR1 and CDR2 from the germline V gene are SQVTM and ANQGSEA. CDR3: CSVVRPNTGELFF. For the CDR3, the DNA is TGCAGCGTTGTGCGGCCGAACACCGGGGAGCTGTTTTTT.

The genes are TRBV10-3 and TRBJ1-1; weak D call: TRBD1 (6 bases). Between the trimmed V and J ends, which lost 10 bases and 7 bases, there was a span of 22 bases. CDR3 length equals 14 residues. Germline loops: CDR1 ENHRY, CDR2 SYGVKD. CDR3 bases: TGTGCCACCCTCGGCAACCAGGGGAGCGGTGAAGCTTTCTTT. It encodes CATLGNQGSGEAFF.

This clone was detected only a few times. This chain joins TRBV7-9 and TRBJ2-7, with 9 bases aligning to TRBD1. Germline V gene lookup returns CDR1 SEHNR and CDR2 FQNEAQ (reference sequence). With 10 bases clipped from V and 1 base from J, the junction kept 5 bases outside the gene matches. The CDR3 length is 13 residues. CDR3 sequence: CATGTGSSYEQYF. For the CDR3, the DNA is TGTGCCACTGGGACAGGGAGTTCCTACGAGCAGTACTTC.

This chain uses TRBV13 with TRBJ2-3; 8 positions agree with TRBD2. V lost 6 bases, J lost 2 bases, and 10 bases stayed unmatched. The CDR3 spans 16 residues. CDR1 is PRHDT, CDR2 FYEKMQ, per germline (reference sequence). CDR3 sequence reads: CASRSTLAEHTDTQYF. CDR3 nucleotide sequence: TGTGCCAGCAGATCAACACTAGCGGAACACACAGATACGCAGTATTTT.

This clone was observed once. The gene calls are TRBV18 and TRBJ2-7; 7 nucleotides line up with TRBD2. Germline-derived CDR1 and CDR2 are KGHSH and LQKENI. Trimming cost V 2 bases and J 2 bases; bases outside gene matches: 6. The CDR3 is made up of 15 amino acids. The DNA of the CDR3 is TGTGCCAGCTCACCAGGTCCCCGGGAGGCCTACGAGCAGTACTTC. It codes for CASSPGPREAYEQYF.

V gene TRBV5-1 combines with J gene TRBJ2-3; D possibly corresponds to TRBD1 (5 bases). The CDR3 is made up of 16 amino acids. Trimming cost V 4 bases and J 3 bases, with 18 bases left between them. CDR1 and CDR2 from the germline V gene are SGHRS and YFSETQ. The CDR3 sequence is CASSNSQVPATDTQYF. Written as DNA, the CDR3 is TGCGCCAGCAGCAACTCACAGGTTCCCGCTACAGATACGCAGTATTTT.

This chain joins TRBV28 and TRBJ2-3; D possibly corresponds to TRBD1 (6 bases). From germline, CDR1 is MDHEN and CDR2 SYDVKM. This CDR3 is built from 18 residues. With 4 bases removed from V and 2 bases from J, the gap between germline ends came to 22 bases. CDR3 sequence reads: CASSSLRDTTWYTDTQYF. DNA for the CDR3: TGTGCCAGCAGTTCACTTCGGGACACTACCTGGTACACAGATACGCAGTATTTT.

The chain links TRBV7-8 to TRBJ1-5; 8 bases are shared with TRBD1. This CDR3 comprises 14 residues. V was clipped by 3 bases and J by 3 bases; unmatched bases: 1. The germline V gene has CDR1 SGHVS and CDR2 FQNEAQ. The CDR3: CASSLTGDNQPQHF. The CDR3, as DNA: TGTGCCAGCAGCTTGACAGGGGACAATCAGCCCCAGCATTTT.

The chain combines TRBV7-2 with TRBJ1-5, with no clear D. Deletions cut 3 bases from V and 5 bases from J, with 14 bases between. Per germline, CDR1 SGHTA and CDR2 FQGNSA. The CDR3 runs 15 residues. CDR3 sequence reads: CASSLGGSNHQPQHF. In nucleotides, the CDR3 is TGTGCCAGCAGCTTGGGAGGCTCAAACCATCAGCCCCAGCATTTT.

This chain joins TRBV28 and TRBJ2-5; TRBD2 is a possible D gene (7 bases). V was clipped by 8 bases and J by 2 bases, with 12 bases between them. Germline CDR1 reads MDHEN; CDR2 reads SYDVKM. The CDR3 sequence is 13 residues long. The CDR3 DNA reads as TGTGCCAGCCGGCGGGGGCGACAAGAGACCCAGTACTTC. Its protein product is CASRRGRQETQYF.

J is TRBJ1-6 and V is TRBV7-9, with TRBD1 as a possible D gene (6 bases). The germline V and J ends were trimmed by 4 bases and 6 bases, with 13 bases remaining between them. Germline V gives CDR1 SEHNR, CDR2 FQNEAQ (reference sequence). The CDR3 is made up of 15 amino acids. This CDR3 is CASSSPTGLNSPLHF. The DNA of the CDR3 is TGTGCCAGCAGCTCGCCCACAGGGCTTAATTCACCCCTCCACTTT.

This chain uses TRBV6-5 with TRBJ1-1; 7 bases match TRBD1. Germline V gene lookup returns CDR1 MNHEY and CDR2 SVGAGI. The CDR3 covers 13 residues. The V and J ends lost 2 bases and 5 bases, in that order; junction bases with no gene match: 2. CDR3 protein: CASSYKGATEAFF. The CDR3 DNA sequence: TGTGCCAGCAGTTACAAGGGGGCAACTGAAGCTTTCTTT.